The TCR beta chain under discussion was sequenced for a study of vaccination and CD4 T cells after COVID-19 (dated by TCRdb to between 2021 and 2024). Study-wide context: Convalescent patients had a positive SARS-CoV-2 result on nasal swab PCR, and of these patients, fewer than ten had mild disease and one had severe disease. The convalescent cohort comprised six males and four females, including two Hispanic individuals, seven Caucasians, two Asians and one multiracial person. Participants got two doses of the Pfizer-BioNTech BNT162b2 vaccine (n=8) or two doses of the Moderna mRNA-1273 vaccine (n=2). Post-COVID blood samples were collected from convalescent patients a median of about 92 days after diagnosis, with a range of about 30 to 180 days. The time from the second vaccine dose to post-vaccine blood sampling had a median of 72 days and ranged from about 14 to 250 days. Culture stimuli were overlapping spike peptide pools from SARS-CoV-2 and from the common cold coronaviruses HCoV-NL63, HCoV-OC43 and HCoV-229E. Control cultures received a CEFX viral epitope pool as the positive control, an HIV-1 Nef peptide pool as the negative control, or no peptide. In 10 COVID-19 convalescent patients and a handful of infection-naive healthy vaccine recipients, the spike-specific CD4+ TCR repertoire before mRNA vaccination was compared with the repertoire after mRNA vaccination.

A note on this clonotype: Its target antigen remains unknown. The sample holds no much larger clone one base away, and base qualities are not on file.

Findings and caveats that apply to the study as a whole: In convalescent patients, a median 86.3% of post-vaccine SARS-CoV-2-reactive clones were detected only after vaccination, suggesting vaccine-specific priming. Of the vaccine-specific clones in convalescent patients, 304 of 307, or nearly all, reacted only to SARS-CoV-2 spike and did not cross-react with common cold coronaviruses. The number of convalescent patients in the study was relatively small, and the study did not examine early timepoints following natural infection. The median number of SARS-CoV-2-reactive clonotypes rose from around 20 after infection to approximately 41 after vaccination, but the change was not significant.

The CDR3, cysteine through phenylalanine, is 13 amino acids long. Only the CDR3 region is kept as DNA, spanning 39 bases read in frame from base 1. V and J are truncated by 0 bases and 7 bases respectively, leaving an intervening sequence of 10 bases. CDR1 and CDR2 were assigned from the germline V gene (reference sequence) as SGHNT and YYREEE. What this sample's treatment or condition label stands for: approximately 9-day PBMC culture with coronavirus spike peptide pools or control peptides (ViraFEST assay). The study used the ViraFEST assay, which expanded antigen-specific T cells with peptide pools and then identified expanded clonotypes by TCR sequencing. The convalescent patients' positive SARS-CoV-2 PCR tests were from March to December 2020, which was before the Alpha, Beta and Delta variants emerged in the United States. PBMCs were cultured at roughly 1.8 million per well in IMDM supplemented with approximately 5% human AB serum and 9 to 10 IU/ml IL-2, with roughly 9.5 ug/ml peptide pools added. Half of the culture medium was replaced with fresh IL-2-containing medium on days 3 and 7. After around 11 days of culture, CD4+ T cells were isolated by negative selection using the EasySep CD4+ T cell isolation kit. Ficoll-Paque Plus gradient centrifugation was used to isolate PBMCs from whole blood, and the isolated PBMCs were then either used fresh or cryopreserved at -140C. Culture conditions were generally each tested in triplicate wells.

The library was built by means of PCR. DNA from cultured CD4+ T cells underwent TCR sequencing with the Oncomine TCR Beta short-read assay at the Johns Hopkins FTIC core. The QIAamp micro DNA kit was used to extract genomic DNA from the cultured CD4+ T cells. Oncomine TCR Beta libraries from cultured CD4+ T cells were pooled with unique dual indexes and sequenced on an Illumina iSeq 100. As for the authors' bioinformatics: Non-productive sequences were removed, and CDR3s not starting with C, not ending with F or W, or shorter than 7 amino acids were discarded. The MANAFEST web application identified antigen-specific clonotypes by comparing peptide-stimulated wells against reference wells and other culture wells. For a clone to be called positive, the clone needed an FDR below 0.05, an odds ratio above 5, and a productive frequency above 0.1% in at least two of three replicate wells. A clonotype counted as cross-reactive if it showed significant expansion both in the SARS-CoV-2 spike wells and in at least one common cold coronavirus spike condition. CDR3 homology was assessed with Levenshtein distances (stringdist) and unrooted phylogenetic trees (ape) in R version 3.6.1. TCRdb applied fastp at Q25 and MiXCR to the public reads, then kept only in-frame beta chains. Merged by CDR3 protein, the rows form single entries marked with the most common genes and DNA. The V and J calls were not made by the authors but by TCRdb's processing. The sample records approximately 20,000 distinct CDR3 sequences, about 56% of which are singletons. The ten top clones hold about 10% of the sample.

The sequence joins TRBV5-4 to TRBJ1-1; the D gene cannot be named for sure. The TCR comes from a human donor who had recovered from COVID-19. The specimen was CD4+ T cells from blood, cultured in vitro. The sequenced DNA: TGTGCCAGCAGCTTGGGGGGAAGCGGTGAAGCTTTCTTT. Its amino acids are CASSLGGSGEAFF.